This T cell receptor beta chain stems from a study of T cell repertoires in cytomegalovirus infection. Study context: Recently identified HLA-C-restricted CMV epitopes and well-studied HLA-B-restricted CMV epitopes were used by the study. From public TCR beta signatures came an indication of both CMV infection and matching HLA type. General observations from the study: There were HLA-C-restricted CMV-specific TCR beta clonotypes dominating the ex vivo response.

This clonotype was found a few times. Its antigen is as yet unknown. Each CDR3 protein gets one entry after TCRdb re-called the reads with MiXCR. Found here are fewer than 350,000 distinct CDR3 sequences, approximately 32% of them singletons; the top ten hold 15% to 25%. CDR1 and CDR2 from the germline V gene are SNHLY and FYNNEI. Trimming took 6 bases from V and 3 from J; bases not matched to a gene: 3. The length of the CDR3 is 15 residues. The chain combines TRBV2 with TRBJ2-7, with 15 positions matching TRBD2. This TCR was recovered from a human donor in good health (CMV status not recorded). Some clones in this sample may be carry-over from other donors' samples. This specimen consisted of cultured PBMCs, obtained from culture after CMV antigen stimulation. CDR3 loop: CASSGLAGGIYEQYF. The CDR3 nucleotides read TGTGCCAGCAGCGGACTAGCGGGGGGGATCTACGAGCAGTACTTC.